This T cell receptor beta chain was sequenced during a study of identical twins. MiXCR was run by TCRdb on the 5' RACE reads, yielding one entry per CDR3 protein. The sample consists of a few hundred thousand distinct CDR3 sequences, 10% of them appearing once. Ten or more counts support this clonotype. This CDR3 contains 15 residues. Trimming cost V 3 bases and J 1 base, with 12 bases left between them. Germline CDR1 is SGDLS and CDR2 is YYNGEE. This TCR was recovered from a man between 45 and 60 years old in good health. V usage is TRBV9 and J usage is TRBJ2-3; D is tentatively TRBD1 or TRBD2 (5 bases each). The sequencing sample was made of memory T cells sorted from blood. The CDR3 sequence is CASSGTPGRTDTQYF. CDR3 nucleotides: TGTGCCAGCAGCGGTACACCGGGACGCACAGATACGCAGTATTTT. The full variable domain, in which reference TRBV9 and TRBJ2-3 provide the parts outside the CDR3, is DSGVTQTPKHLITATGQRVTLRCSPRSGDLSVYWYQQSLDQGLQFLIQYYNGEERAKGNILERFSAQQFPDLHSELNLSSLELGDSALYFCASSGTPGRTDTQYFGPGTRLTVL.